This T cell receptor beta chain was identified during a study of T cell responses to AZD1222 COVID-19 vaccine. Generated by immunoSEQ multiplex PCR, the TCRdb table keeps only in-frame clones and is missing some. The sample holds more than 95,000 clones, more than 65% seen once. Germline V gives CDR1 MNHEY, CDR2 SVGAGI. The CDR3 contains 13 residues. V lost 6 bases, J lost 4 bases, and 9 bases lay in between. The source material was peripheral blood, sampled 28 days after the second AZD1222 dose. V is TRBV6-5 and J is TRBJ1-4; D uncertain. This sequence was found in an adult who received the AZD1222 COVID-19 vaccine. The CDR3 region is CASRARSNEKLFF. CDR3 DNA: TGTGCCAGCAGGGCCCGGAGTAATGAAAAACTGTTTTTT.